The rows below give T cell receptor beta chains drawn from one sample of a study of cytomegalovirus exposure and HLA in healthy donors. Repertoires were generated with immunoSEQ multiplex PCR, while TCRdb's copy carries only in-frame clones and drops some. The data hold some 170,000 clones, with approximately 81% observed a single time. The sequenced sample was PBMCs. All receptors come from a woman under 40 in good health and CMV-seropositive. Both conserved end residues are part of each CDR3. A D gene is named only where the DNA matches it firmly. Clone size is given for some rows only: seen once, a few or many times, or a class if the clone is expanded.

TRBV29-1	-	TRBJ1-2	-	CSVSSPGPRRVGGYTF	TGCAGCGTTTCCTCGCCGGGTCCACGACGTGTGGGTGGCTACACCTTC
TRBV18	few	TRBJ2-7	-	CASSPQGLSYEQYF	TGTGCCAGCTCACCACAGGGGCTCTCCTACGAGCAGTACTTC
TRBV28	-	TRBJ2-5	-	CASSLNSRGTQYF	TGTGCCAGCAGTTTAAACTCTCGGGGGACCCAGTACTTC
TRBV4-1	-	TRBJ2-3	TRBD1	CASSQDPPVDRKGTDTQYF	TGCGCCAGCAGCCAAGATCCCCCCGTGGACAGGAAGGGCACAGATACGCAGTATTTT
TRBV6-5	-	TRBJ2-2	-	CASSYAGTAKLFF	TGTGCCAGCAGTTACGCGGGGACAGCTAAGCTGTTTTTT
TRBV10-3	-	TRBJ1-2	TRBD1	CAISESAFDRVGYGYTF	TGTGCCATCAGTGAGTCAGCCTTCGACAGGGTAGGGTATGGCTACACCTTC
TRBV30	-	TRBJ1-6	-	CAWSMGATVRSPLHF	TGTGCCTGGAGCATGGGGGCCACCGTACGTTCACCCCTCCACTTT
TRBV7-9	-	TRBJ1-1	TRBD1	CSSSRKMGTVNMNTEAFF	TGTTCCAGCAGCCGTAAGATGGGGACAGTCAATATGAACACTGAAGCTTTCTTT
TRBV5-4	few	TRBJ2-3	-	CASSLSGTDTQYF	TGTGCCAGCAGCTTGTCGGGCACAGATACGCAGTATTTT
TRBV27	-	TRBJ1-4	TRBD1	CASSLSRTGNEKLFF	TGTGCCAGCAGTTTATCGAGGACAGGGAATGAAAAACTGTTTTTT
TRBV18	-	TRBJ1-1	-	CASSPRGLPEAFF	TGTGCCAGCTCACCGAGGGGGTTGCCTGAAGCTTTCTTT
TRBV6-5	few	TRBJ2-7	-	CASSSFGQPVGEQYF	TGTGCCAGCAGTTCATTCGGACAGCCCGTTGGAGAGCAGTACTTC
TRBV7-2	-	TRBJ2-3	-	CASSRDLFTDTQYF	TGTGCCAGCAGTAGGGACTTATTCACAGATACGCAGTATTTT
TRBV19	-	TRBJ2-1	TRBD2	CASGIAGGHNEQFF	TGTGCCAGTGGTATAGCGGGGGGCCACAATGAGCAGTTCTTC
TRBV6-1	-	TRBJ2-2	-	CASRLDSTGELFF	TGTGCCAGCAGATTGGACTCGACCGGGGAGCTGTTTTTT
TRBV19	-	TRBJ2-7	-	CASSPLGRGSRTHEQYF	TGTGCCAGTAGTCCCCTCGGTCGGGGTAGTCGTACCCACGAGCAGTACTTC
TRBV11-2	-	TRBJ2-6	-	CASSSQVSGANVLTF	TGTGCCAGCAGCTCACAGGTCTCTGGGGCCAACGTCCTGACTTTC
TRBV7-9	once	TRBJ1-6	TRBD1	CASSFQETGNSPLHF	TGTGCCAGCAGCTTCCAAGAGACAGGGAACTCACCCCTCCACTTT